This TCR beta chain stems from a study of blood T cell repertoires in COVID-19. On the study more broadly: Spain, Italy and the United States supplied samples that represented acute and convalescent COVID-19. Sources were T cells, B-cell-depleted T cells, or PBMCs; the material itself was cDNA or gDNA.

As originally analysed: By means of reference gene primer amplification, nucleated cell counts were estimated. Libraries were prepared by immunoSEQ multiplex PCR; TCRdb keeps only in-frame clonotypes and omits some of them. The D gene and trimming were derived from the DNA, and the V and J assignments and clone size from that table. This table holds 80,000 to 95,000 clones, around 80% found once. V was clipped by 6 bases and J by 6 bases; unmatched bases: 7. The CDR3 contains 14 residues. CDR1 is MNHEY, CDR2 SVGAGI, per germline. This sequence joins TRBV6-5 and TRBJ1-4; TRBD1 aligns across 7 bases. The sequencing sample was made of peripheral blood. The TCR sequence derives from a woman older than 75 with active or convalescent COVID-19. For the CDR3, the DNA is TGTGCCAGCAGCTTGTACAGGGGATATGAAAAACTGTTTTTT. Protein sequence: CASSLYRGYEKLFF.